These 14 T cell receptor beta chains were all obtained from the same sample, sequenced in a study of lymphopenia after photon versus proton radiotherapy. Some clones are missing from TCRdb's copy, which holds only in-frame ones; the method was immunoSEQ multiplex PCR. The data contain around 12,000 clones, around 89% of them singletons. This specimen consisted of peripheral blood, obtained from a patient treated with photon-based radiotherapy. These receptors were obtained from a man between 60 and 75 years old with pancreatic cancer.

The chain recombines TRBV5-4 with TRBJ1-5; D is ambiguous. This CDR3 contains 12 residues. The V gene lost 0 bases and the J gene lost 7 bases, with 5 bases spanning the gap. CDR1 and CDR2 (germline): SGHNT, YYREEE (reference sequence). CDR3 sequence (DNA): TGTGCCAGCAGCTTGGTCGGCCAGCCCCAGCATTTT. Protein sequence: CASSLVGQPQHF. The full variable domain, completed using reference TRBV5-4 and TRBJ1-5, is ETGVTQSPTHLIKTRGQQVTLRCSSQSGHNTVSWYQQALGQGPQFIFQYYREEENGRGNFPPRFSGLQFPNYSSELNVNALELDDSALYLCASSLVGQPQHFGDGTRLSIL.

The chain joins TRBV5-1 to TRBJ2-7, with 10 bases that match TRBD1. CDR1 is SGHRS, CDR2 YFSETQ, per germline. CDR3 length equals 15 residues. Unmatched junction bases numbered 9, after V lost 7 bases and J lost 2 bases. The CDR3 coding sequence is TGCGCCAGCTGCGACGGGACAGGGGTTACCTACGAGCAGTACTTC. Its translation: CASCDGTGVTYEQYF.

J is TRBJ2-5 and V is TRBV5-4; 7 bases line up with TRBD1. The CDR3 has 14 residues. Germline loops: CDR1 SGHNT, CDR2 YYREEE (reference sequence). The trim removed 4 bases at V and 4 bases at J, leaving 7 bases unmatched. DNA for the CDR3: TGTGCCAGCAGCCCGAGGGGGCAGATAGAGACCCAGTACTTC. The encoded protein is CASSPRGQIETQYF.

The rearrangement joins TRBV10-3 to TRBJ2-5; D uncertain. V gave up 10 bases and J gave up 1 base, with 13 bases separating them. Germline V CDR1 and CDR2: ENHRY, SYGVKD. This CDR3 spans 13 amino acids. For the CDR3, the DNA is TGTGCCACCCGACGCGGCACCCAAGAGACCCAGTACTTC. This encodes CATRRGTQETQYF.

CDR3 loop: CASSAGSEAFF. CDR3 nucleotides: TGTGCCAGCAGTGCGGGTTCTGAAGCTTTCTTT. J is TRBJ1-1 and V is TRBV25-1; D remains ambiguous. CDR1 is MGHDK and CDR2 is SYGVNS in the germline V gene. Trimming took off 4 bases at V and 6 bases at J, with 6 bases between the two ends. The CDR3 runs 11 residues.

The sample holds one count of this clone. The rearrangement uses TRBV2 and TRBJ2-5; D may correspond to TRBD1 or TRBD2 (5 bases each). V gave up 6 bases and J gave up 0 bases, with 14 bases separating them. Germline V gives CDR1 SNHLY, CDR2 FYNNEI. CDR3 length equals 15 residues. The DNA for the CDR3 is TGTGCCAGCAGGAAACGGGGCAGCTACCAAGAGACCCAGTACTTC. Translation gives CASRKRGSYQETQYF.

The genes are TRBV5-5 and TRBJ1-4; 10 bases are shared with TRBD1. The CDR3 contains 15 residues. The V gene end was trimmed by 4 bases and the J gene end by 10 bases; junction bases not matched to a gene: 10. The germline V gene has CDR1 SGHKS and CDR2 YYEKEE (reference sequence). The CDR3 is CASSTRTGGGGKLFF. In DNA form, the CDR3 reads TGTGCCAGCAGCACGAGGACAGGGGGAGGTGGAAAACTGTTTTTT. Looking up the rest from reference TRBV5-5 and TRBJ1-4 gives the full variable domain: DAGVTQSPTHLIKTRGQQVTLRCSPISGHKSVSWYQQVLGQGPQFIFQYYEKEERGRGNFPDRFSARQFPNYSSELNVNALLLGDSALYLCASSTRTGGGGKLFFGSGTQLSVL.

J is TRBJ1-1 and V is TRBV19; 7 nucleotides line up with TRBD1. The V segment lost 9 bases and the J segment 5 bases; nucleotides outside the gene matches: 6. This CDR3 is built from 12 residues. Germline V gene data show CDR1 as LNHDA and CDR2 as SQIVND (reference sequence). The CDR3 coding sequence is TGTGCCAGCAGGGGGGGCTGGACTGAAGCTTTCTTT. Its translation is CASRGGWTEAFF.

The DNA of the CDR3 is TGTGCCAGCAGCGTAGATCCCCTTCACAGGTCCTACGAGCAGTACTTC. Its protein product is CASSVDPLHRSYEQYF. This sequence joins TRBV9 and TRBJ2-7; maybe TRBD1 (5 bases). Trimming left V 0 bases short and J 1 base short, with 14 bases between. The CDR3 consists of 16 residues. Per germline, CDR1 SGDLS and CDR2 YYNGEE. Combining the CDR3 with reference TRBV9 and TRBJ2-7 gives the whole variable domain DSGVTQTPKHLITATGQRVTLRCSPRSGDLSVYWYQQSLDQGLQFLIQYYNGEERAKGNILERFSAQQFPDLHSELNLSSLELGDSALYFCASSVDPLHRSYEQYFGPGTRLTVT.

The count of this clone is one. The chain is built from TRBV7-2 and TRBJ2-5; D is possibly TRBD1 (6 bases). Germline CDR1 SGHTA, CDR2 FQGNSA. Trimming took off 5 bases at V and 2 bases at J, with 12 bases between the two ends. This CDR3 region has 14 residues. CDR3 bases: TGTGCCAGCAGCCACGGACAGCTACAAGAGACCCAGTACTTC. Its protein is CASSHGQLQETQYF.

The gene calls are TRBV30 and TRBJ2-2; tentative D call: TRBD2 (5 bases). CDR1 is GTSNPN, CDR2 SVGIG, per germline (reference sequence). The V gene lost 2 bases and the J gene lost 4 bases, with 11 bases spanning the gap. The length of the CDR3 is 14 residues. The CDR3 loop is CAWSYLGSTGELFF. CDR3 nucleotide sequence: TGTGCCTGGAGTTATCTAGGGAGCACCGGGGAGCTGTTTTTT. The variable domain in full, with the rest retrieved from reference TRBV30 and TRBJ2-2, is SQTIHQWPATLVQPVGSPLSLECTVEGTSNPNLYWYRQAAGRGLQLLFYSVGIGQISSEVPQNLSASRPQDRQFILSSKKLLLSDSGFYLCAWSYLGSTGELFFGEGSRLTVL.

The CDR3 here is CASSKTGATTNEKLFF. The CDR3 DNA reads TGTGCCAGTAGTAAAACAGGGGCTACAACTAATGAAAAACTGTTTTTT. The chain is built from TRBV19 and TRBJ1-4; 7 bases line up with TRBD1. After removal of 4 bases from V and 0 bases from J, the junction contained 5 bases not matched to a gene. CDR3 size: 16 residues. The germline V gene has CDR1 LNHDA and CDR2 SQIVND (reference sequence).

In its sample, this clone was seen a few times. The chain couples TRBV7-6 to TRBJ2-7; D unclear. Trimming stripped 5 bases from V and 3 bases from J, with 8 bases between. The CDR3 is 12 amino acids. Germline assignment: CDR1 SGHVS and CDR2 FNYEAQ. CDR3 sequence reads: CASSPRGYEQYF. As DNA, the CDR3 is TGTGCCAGCAGCCCGAGAGGCTACGAGCAGTACTTC.

The CDR3 bases are TGTGCCAGCAGCTCCTCCCGGGCGGGGGTCTATGGCTACACCTTC. Its protein is CASSSSRAGVYGYTF. The V call is TRBV7-9, the J call TRBJ1-2; the D gene is possibly TRBD1 (5 bases). In germline, CDR1 is SEHNR, CDR2 FQNEAQ (reference sequence). V lost 4 bases and J 4 bases, leaving 16 bases between the germline ends. The CDR3 runs 15 residues.